The following is a T cell receptor beta chain sequence with its context. Its cognate antigen is unknown. This specimen comes from a study of cytomegalovirus exposure and HLA in healthy donors. Whole-study results and caveats: CMV serostatus was the sole immune exposure data available. Productive status was seen about 87% or about 30% of the time for most TCR beta V segments in an earlier analysis. A later analysis appeared to link common viral pathogens to several of the most significant clusters.

The PCR used 60 Vbeta and 13 Jbeta primers. The authors' processing: Among the unique TCR beta chains that a later analysis counted, 75 million to 85 million in all, about 11 million were shared. Clones were read by immunoSEQ multiplex PCR, and TCRdb kept only the in-frame ones, dropping some. Clone size and the V and J calls come from that table; the DNA yielded D and trimming. The sample shows approximately 210,000 clones, around 75% of them seen only once. The ends were cut back, 0 bases at V and 9 bases at J, with 15 bases in the middle. Germline V lookup: CDR1 LGHNA, CDR2 YSLEER. The CDR3 length is 15 residues.

The chain links TRBV4-3 to TRBJ1-5; D uncertain. This receptor was identified in a woman aged 45-60 years in good health and CMV-seronegative. The source material was PBMCs. The CDR3 coding sequence is TGCGCCAGCAGCCAAGATACGGCCCACCGGGGGCCCCAGCATTTT. It is translated as CASSQDTAHRGPQHF.